The sequence of this TCR beta chain was determined in a study of blood T cells in healthy people across ages. General study points: A roughly linear fall in TCR beta diversity per million T cells was seen with increasing age. Relative to aged donors, long-lived donors carried more naive CD4+ cells and displayed higher diversity.

This clonotype was found a few times. Its matching antigen is unknown. Samples had at least 7 million PBMCs isolated from them. CDR1 SGHTA and CDR2 FQGNSA come from the germline V gene. The length of the CDR3 is 15 residues. V shed 1 base, J shed 9 bases, and the junction held 6 bases outside the gene matches. A second PCR of 7 to 11 cycles used a sample-barcoded 5' primer and a J-beta primer mix. Each cDNA molecule, via a template-switch adaptor with 12 random nucleotides, was tagged. TCRdb re-called the 5' RACE reads through MiXCR, storing one row per CDR3 protein. The sample holds about 1.8 million distinct CDR3 sequences, less than 50% seen once.

This receptor was obtained from a woman aged 40 to 50 in good health. The sequenced sample was blood. This chain uses TRBV7-2 with TRBJ2-1; 10 bases fit TRBD2. Written as DNA, the CDR3 is TGTGCCAGCAGCTTAGAGGCTAGCGGGGGAACTGAGCAGTTCTTC. Translated: CASSLEASGGTEQFF. The full variable domain, in which reference TRBV7-2 and TRBJ2-1 provide the parts outside the CDR3, is GAGVSQSPSNKVTEKGKDVELRCDPISGHTALYWYRQSLGQGLEFLIYFQGNSAPDKSGLPSDRFSAERTGGSVSTLTIQRTQQEDSAVYLCASSLEASGGTEQFFGPGTRLTVL.